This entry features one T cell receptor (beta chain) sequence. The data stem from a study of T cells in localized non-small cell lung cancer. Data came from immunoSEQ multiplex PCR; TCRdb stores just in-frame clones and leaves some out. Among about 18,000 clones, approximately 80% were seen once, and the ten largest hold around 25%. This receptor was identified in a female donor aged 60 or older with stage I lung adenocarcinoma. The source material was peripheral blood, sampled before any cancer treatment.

CDR3 sequence (DNA): TGTGCCTGGAGTGGACAGGGGGCTGGGAGTGAAAAACTGTTTTTT. It is translated as CAWSGQGAGSEKLFF. The V call is TRBV30, the J call TRBJ1-4, with 10 bases identical to TRBD1. Losses at the gene ends were 1 base for V and 7 bases for J; bases not matched to a gene: 6. Germline V gene lookup returns CDR1 GTSNPN and CDR2 SVGIG (reference sequence). The CDR3 is 15 residues long.